These 8 T cell receptor beta chains originate from one sample sequenced in a study of neurological immune-mediated disorders. TCRdb recomputed calls from the 5' RACE reads with MiXCR, one row per CDR3 protein. The sample gives some 50,000 distinct CDR3 sequences, roughly 24% of which show up once; about 23% is in the top ten. Sequencing was performed on PBMCs. The receptors originated from a woman in her seventies in good health.

This clonotype has more than one count but fewer than ten. The CDR3 DNA reads as TGTGCCAGCAGCACACTACCTGCGACCCTCAGCGAGCAGTACTTC. Amino acids: CASSTLPATLSEQYF. The chain is built from TRBV3-1 and TRBJ2-7, with D hard to call. Trimming shortened V by 5 bases and J by 6 bases, and 20 bases separated the two germline ends. This CDR3 has 15 amino acids. The V gene's germline CDR1 is LGHDT and CDR2 YNNKEL (reference sequence).

V is TRBV18 and J is TRBJ1-5, with D possibly matching TRBD1 (6 bases). This CDR3 is built from 14 residues. Germline CDR1 is KGHSH and CDR2 is LQKENI. Trimming took off 6 bases at V and 2 bases at J, with 11 bases between the two ends. This CDR3 reads CASSAGGGNQPQHF. The CDR3 DNA reads TGTGCCAGCTCCGCGGGGGGCGGCAATCAGCCCCAGCATTTT.

The table lists this clonotype with many counts. V usage is TRBV7-9 and J usage is TRBJ1-2; D is uncertain. The CDR3 extends over 14 amino acids. From germline, CDR1 is SEHNR and CDR2 FQNEAQ (reference sequence). The germline V and J ends were trimmed by 3 bases and 3 bases, with 11 bases remaining between them. In DNA, the CDR3 is TGTGCCAGCAGCTTGGCAGCTAGCGACTATGGCTACACCTTC. Residues: CASSLAASDYGYTF.

This clonotype was seen at least ten times. CDR3: CASSQGFSGAYEQYF. The CDR3 nucleotides read TGTGCCAGCAGCCAAGGGTTTAGTGGGGCCTACGAGCAGTACTTC. This chain joins TRBV3-1 and TRBJ2-7; D is undetermined. The CDR3 is 15 amino acids. Trimming cost V 1 base and J 2 bases, with 12 bases left between them. Germline-derived CDR1 and CDR2 are LGHDT and YNNKEL (reference sequence).

The chain links TRBV7-2 to TRBJ1-1; 7 nucleotides line up with TRBD1. Trimming took 3 bases from V and 0 from J; bases not matched to a gene: 7. Germline V gives CDR1 SGHTA, CDR2 FQGNSA. This CDR3 is 16 amino acids long. This chain's CDR3 is CASSFRRQGMNTEAFF. The CDR3 DNA follows: TGTGCCAGCAGCTTTCGACGACAGGGCATGAACACTGAAGCTTTCTTT.

Many counts were recorded for this clonotype. The genes are TRBV5-1 and TRBJ2-3, with TRBD1 matching 9 bases. The CDR3 runs to 16 residues. Germline lookup yields CDR1 SGHRS and CDR2 YFSETQ. V gave up 4 bases and J gave up 2 bases; unmatched junction bases: 8. The CDR3 reads CASSILGTGTTDTQYF. The CDR3 coding sequence is TGCGCCAGCAGCATCCTAGGGACAGGGACCACAGATACGCAGTATTTT.

This clonotype has a count of ten or more. The chain has TRBV5-1 and TRBJ2-3; TRBD1 aligns across 8 bases. This CDR3 has 15 residues. From germline, CDR1 is SGHRS and CDR2 YFSETQ. V was pared by 4 bases and J by 3 bases, with 7 bases of the junction left unmatched. CDR3 residues: CASSTQGALTDTQYF. DNA for the CDR3: TGCGCCAGCAGCACGCAGGGGGCGCTGACAGATACGCAGTATTTT.

This clonotype was detected many times. CDR3 in DNA: TGTGCCACCTCGTTGGTAGATACGCAGTATTTT. Residues: CATSLVDTQYF. The chain couples TRBV27 to TRBJ2-3; D is undetermined. Deletions cut 10 bases from V and 5 bases from J, with 10 bases between. Per the germline V gene, CDR1 is MNHEY and CDR2 is SMNVEV (reference sequence). The CDR3 extends over 11 amino acids.